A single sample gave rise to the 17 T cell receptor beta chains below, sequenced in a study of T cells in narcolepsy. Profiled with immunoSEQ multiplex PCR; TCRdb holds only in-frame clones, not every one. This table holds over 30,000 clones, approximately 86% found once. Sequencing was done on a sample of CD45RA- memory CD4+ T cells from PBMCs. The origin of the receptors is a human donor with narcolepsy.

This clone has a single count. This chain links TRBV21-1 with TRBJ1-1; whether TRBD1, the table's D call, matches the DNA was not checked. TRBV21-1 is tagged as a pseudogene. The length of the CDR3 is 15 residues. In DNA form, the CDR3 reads TGTGCCAGCAGCCCCAACAGGGGGATGAACACTGAAGCTTTCTTT. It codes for CASSPNRGMNTEAFF.

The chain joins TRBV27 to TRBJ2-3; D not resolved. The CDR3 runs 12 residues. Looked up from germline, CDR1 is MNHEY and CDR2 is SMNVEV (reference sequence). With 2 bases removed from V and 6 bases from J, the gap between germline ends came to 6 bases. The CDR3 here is CASSLNGDTQYF. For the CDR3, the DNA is TGTGCCAGCAGTTTAAATGGGGATACGCAGTATTTT.

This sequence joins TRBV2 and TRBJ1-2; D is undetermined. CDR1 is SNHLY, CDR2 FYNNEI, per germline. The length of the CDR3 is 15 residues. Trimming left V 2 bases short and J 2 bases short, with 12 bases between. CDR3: CASSEPPGLNYGYTF. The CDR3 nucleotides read TGTGCCAGCAGTGAACCTCCCGGACTGAACTATGGCTACACCTTC. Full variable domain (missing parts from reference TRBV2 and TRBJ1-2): EPEVTQTPSHQVTQMGQEVILRCVPISNHLYFYWYRQILGQKVEFLVSFYNNEISEKSEIFDDQFSVERPDGSNFTLKIRSTKLEDSAMYFCASSEPPGLNYGYTFGSGTRLTVV.

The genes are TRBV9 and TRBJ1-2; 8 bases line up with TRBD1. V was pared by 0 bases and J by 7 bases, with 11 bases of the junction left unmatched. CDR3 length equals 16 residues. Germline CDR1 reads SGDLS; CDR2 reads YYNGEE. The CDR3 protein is CASSVAPTGAAGGYTF. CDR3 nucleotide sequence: TGTGCCAGCAGCGTAGCCCCGACAGGGGCGGCTGGTGGCTACACCTTC. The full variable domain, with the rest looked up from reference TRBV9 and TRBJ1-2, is DSGVTQTPKHLITATGQRVTLRCSPRSGDLSVYWYQQSLDQGLQFLIQYYNGEERAKGNILERFSAQQFPDLHSELNLSSLELGDSALYFCASSVAPTGAAGGYTFGSGTRLTVV.

The CDR3 coding sequence is TGTGCCAGCAGCGTAGTAGGAGGCGAGCAGTACTTC. Its translation is CASSVVGGEQYF. The chain recombines TRBV9 with TRBJ2-7; TRBD2 is a possible D gene (5 bases). The CDR3 spans 12 residues. Germline CDR1 reads SGDLS; CDR2 reads YYNGEE. Trimming pared 0 bases from V and 6 bases from J, leaving 7 bases between.

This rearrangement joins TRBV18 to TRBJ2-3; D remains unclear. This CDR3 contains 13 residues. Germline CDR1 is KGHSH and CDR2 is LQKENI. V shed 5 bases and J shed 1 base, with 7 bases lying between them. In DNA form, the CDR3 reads TGTGCCAGCTCAACGGACCGCACAGATACGCAGTATTTT. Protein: CASSTDRTDTQYF.

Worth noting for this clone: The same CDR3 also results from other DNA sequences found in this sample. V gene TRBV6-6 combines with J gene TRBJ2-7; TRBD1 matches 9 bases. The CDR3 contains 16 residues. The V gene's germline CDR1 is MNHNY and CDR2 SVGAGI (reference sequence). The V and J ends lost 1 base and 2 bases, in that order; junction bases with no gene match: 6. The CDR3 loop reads CASSYLRQGVTYEQYF. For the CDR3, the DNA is TGTGCCAGCAGTTACTTGCGACAGGGGGTTACCTACGAGCAGTACTTC.

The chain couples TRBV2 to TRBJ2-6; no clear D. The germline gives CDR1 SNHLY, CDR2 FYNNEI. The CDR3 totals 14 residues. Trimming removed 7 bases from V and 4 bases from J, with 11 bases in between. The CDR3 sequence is CASTPQEGANVLTF. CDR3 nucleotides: TGTGCCAGCACCCCCCAAGAAGGGGCCAACGTCCTGACTTTC.

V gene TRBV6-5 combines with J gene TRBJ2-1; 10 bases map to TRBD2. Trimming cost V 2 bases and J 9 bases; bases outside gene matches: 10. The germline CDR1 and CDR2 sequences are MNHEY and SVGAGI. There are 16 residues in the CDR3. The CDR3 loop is CASSYPRLAGRSEQFF. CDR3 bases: TGTGCCAGCAGTTACCCCCGACTAGCGGGTCGAAGTGAGCAGTTCTTC.

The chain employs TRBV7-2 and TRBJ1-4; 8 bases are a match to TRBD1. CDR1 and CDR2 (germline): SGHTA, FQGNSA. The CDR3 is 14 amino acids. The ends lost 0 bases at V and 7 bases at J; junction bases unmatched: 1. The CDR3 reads CASSLAGQGEKLFF. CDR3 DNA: TGTGCCAGCAGCTTAGCAGGACAGGGTGAAAAACTGTTTTTT.

Here the CDR3 reads CASSQGQGAGQPQHF. In nucleotides, the CDR3 is TGTGCCAGCTCTCAGGGACAGGGGGCGGGTCAGCCCCAGCATTTT. V and J are TRBV18 and TRBJ1-5; the match to TRBD1 covers 12 bases. With 6 bases clipped from V and 6 bases from J, the junction kept 6 bases outside the gene matches. Germline V lookup: CDR1 KGHSH, CDR2 LQKENI. The length of the CDR3 is 15 residues.

CDR3 in DNA: TGTGCCAGCATTCTATTTCCGGCGGAAGCTTTCTTT. It yields the protein CASILFPAEAFF. V gene TRBV2 combines with J gene TRBJ1-1; D is unclear. Germline V CDR1 and CDR2: SNHLY, FYNNEI. CDR3 length equals 12 residues. V was trimmed by 7 bases and J by 8 bases, leaving 14 bases between them.

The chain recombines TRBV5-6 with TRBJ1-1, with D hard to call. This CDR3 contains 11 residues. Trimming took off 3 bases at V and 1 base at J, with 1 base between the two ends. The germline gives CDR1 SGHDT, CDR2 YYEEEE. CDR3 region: CASSSNTEAFF. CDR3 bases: TGTGCCAGCAGCTCGAACACTGAAGCTTTCTTT.

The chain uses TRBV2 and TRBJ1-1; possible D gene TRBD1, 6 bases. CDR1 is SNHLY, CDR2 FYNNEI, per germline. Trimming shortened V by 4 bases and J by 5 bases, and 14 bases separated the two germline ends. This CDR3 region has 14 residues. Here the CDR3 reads CASSAEGVGTEAFF. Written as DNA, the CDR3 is TGTGCCAGCAGTGCGGAGGGGGTTGGTACTGAAGCTTTCTTT.

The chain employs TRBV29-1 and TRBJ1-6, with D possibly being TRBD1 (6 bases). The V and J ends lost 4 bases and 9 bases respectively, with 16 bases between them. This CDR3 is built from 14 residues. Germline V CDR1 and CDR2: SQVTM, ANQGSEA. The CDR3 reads CSVAEGGNSSPLHF. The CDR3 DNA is TGCAGCGTTGCGGAGGGGGGGAATAGTTCACCCCTCCACTTT.

The CDR3 sequence is CASSARDRGETQYF. In DNA form, the CDR3 reads TGTGCCAGCAGCGCCCGGGACAGGGGAGAGACCCAGTACTTC. The V and J genes are TRBV5-8 and TRBJ2-5, with 10 bases that match TRBD1. V lost 4 bases and J lost 4; bases outside the gene matches: 4. The germline V gene has CDR1 SGHTS and CDR2 YDEGEE. This CDR3 comprises 14 residues.

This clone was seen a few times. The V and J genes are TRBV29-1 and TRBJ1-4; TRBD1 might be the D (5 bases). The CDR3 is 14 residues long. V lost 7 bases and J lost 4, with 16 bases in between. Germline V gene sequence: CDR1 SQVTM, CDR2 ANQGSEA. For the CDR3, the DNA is TGCAGCGCCCGGAAGGGGCCAGTTAATGAAAAACTGTTTTTT. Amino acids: CSARKGPVNEKLFF. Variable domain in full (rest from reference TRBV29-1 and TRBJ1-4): SAVISQKPSRDICQRGTSLTIQCQVDSQVTMMFWYRQQPGQSLTLIATANQGSEATYESGFVIDKFPISRPNLTFSTLTVSNMSPEDSSIYLCSARKGPVNEKLFFGSGTQLSVL.